These 16 T cell receptor beta chains came from one sample sequenced in a study of OX40 agonist ivuxolimab in advanced cancers. Method: immunoSEQ multiplex PCR; TCRdb's copy keeps in-frame clones and lacks some. The table has around 40,000 clones, more than 75% seen once. Sample: CD4+ or CD8+ T cells sorted from blood, taken in a trial of the OX40 agonist ivuxolimab. The receptors were sampled from an adult with an advanced solid tumor such as melanoma, head and neck, liver or kidney cancer.

As DNA, the CDR3 is TGTGCCAGCAGCTTCAGTAATCAGCCCCAGCATTTT. This gives the protein CASSFSNQPQHF. The J gene is TRBJ1-5, the V gene TRBV7-2; no definite D call. Germline lookup yields CDR1 SGHTA and CDR2 FQGNSA. The CDR3 extends over 12 amino acids. V was clipped by 3 bases and J by 4 bases, with 4 bases between them.

This chain connects TRBV4-1 to TRBJ1-2; 7 bases fit TRBD1. The CDR3 sequence is 14 residues long. V lost 4 bases and J lost 3; bases outside the gene matches: 5. CDR1 MGHRA and CDR2 YSYEKL come from the germline V gene. CDR3 in amino acids: CASSLLRGDYGYTF. Here the CDR3 DNA reads TGCGCCAGCAGCCTCCTCAGGGGGGACTATGGCTACACCTTC.

Only one count was recorded for this clone. The rearrangement links TRBV7-2 to TRBJ2-7, with D hard to call. This CDR3 is 13 amino acids long. CDR1 is SGHTA, CDR2 FQGNSA, per germline. With 5 bases removed from V and 4 bases from J, the gap between germline ends came to 12 bases. The CDR3 DNA reads TGTGCCAGCAGCCCCACTGACGGATACGAGCAGTACTTC. Protein sequence: CASSPTDGYEQYF.

The rearrangement joins TRBV12-5 to TRBJ2-5; no definite D call. This CDR3 spans 13 amino acids. Trimming shortened V by 3 bases and J by 5 bases, and 10 bases separated the two germline ends. Germline CDR1 LGHNT, CDR2 FRNRAP. This CDR3 is CASGFAIFETQYF. CDR3 bases: TGTGCTAGTGGTTTTGCTATTTTCGAGACCCAGTACTTC. The whole variable domain, remainder taken from reference TRBV12-5 and TRBJ2-5, is DARVTQTPRHKVTEMGQEVTMRCQPILGHNTVFWYRQTMMQGLELLAYFRNRAPLDDSGMPKDRFSAEMPDATLATLKIQPSEPRDSAVYFCASGFAIFETQYFGPGTRLLVL.

This chain connects TRBV6-1 to TRBJ2-3, with 14 bases aligning to TRBD2. CDR1 and CDR2 from the germline V gene are MNHNS and SASEGT. V trimming: 4 bases; J trimming: 4 bases; junction bases outside the gene matches: 13. This CDR3 contains 19 residues. In DNA form, the CDR3 reads TGTGCCAGCAGTGCGAACCCCGGGACTAGCGGGAGTGCCGCAGATACGCAGTATTTT. It is translated as CASSANPGTSGSAADTQYF.

This rearrangement joins TRBV7-2 to TRBJ2-5; TRBD2 might be the D (6 bases). The CDR3 spans 14 residues. Per the germline V gene, CDR1 is SGHTA and CDR2 is FQGNSA. The germline V and J ends were trimmed by 3 bases and 2 bases, with 10 bases remaining between them. The CDR3 DNA is TGTGCCAGCAGCTTGGGGACTTGGCAAGAGACCCAGTACTTC. It is translated as CASSLGTWQETQYF.

The V call is TRBV29-1, the J call TRBJ2-1, with 14 bases matching TRBD2. V was pared by 3 bases and J by 0 bases, with 4 bases of the junction left unmatched. The CDR3 contains 17 residues. Germline CDR1 SQVTM, CDR2 ANQGSEA. Here the CDR3 reads CSVEGLAGDSSYNEQFF. In nucleotides, the CDR3 is TGCAGCGTTGAGGGACTAGCGGGGGACTCCTCCTACAATGAGCAGTTCTTC.

This clone appeared a few times. The V gene is TRBV2, the J gene TRBJ2-7; D is undetermined. Between the trimmed V and J ends, which lost 8 bases and 7 bases, there was a span of 21 bases. The CDR3 spans 14 residues. Per the germline V gene, CDR1 is SNHLY and CDR2 is FYNNEI. The CDR3 sequence is CASRFGPIPTEQYF. CDR3 bases: TGTGCCAGCCGCTTCGGGCCGATACCTACGGAGCAGTACTTC.

The chain couples TRBV5-1 to TRBJ1-2; 8 bases are shared with TRBD1. J lost 2 bases, V lost 3 bases, and 3 bases had no gene match. CDR3 size: 14 residues. Germline V gene sequence: CDR1 SGHRS, CDR2 YFSETQ. The CDR3 protein is CASSSRQGNYGYTF. The CDR3 DNA is TGCGCCAGCAGCTCACGACAGGGGAACTATGGCTACACCTTC.

The chain recombines TRBV19 with TRBJ1-5; unclear D gene. This CDR3 has 13 amino acids. Germline lookup yields CDR1 LNHDA and CDR2 SQIVND (reference sequence). The V and J ends lost 10 bases and 3 bases respectively, with 13 bases between them. The CDR3 DNA follows: TGTGCCACCGAGGGAGGGTACAATCAGCCCCAGCATTTT. Protein sequence: CATEGGYNQPQHF.

The chain is built from TRBV7-9 and TRBJ1-1; D unresolved. There are 15 residues in the CDR3. With 4 bases removed from V and 3 bases from J, the gap between germline ends came to 15 bases. CDR1 SEHNR and CDR2 FQNEAQ come from the germline V gene (reference sequence). The CDR3 nucleotides read TGTGCCAGCAGCTCAAAGAACCCAAAGGACACTGAAGCTTTCTTT. Residues: CASSSKNPKDTEAFF. Filled out from reference TRBV7-9 and TRBJ1-1, the complete variable domain reads DTGVSQNPRHKITKRGQNVTFRCDPISEHNRLYWYRQTLGQGPEFLTYFQNEAQLEKSRLLSDRFSAERPKGSFSTLEIQRTEQGDSAMYLCASSSKNPKDTEAFFGQGTRLTVV.

The chain couples TRBV28 to TRBJ2-1; TRBD2 aligns across 13 bases. V gave up 7 bases and J gave up 3 bases; unmatched junction bases: 3. CDR3 length: 15 amino acids. Germline loops: CDR1 MDHEN, CDR2 SYDVKM. The CDR3 region is CASKTSGRIYNEQFF. The CDR3 bases are TGTGCCAGCAAGACTAGCGGGAGGATCTACAATGAGCAGTTCTTC.

V and J are TRBV5-1 and TRBJ2-1, with a weak D call TRBD2 (6 bases). Trimming pared 0 bases from V and 10 bases from J, leaving 14 bases between. The CDR3 is made up of 14 amino acids. Per the germline V gene, CDR1 is SGHRS and CDR2 is YFSETQ. The chain's CDR3 is CASSLDIAAGEQFF. The CDR3 coding sequence is TGCGCCAGCAGCTTGGATATCGCGGCGGGAGAGCAGTTCTTC.

This clone appeared a single time. V and J are TRBV19 and TRBJ2-1, with 8 bases fitting TRBD2. The CDR3 extends over 18 amino acids. Germline V CDR1 and CDR2: LNHDA, SQIVND (reference sequence). V shed 2 bases, J shed 4 bases, and the junction held 13 bases outside the gene matches. CDR3 nucleotides: TGTGCCAGTAGTATAAGGGGTGAGCGGGAGACGGGGTACAATGAGCAGTTCTTC. This sequence encodes CASSIRGERETGYNEQFF.

The chain recombines TRBV12-5 with TRBJ1-4, with D perhaps TRBD1 (6 bases). Germline V gene data show CDR1 as LGHNT and CDR2 as FRNRAP. V was trimmed by 5 bases and J by 8 bases, leaving 18 bases between them. The CDR3 has 15 amino acids. CDR3 bases: TGTGCTAGTGGTAGACCAGGACAGTTTGGGGAAAAACTGTTTTTT. Protein product: CASGRPGQFGEKLFF. Together with reference TRBV12-5 and TRBJ1-4, the CDR3 gives the full variable domain: DARVTQTPRHKVTEMGQEVTMRCQPILGHNTVFWYRQTMMQGLELLAYFRNRAPLDDSGMPKDRFSAEMPDATLATLKIQPSEPRDSAVYFCASGRPGQFGEKLFFGSGTQLSVL.

The J gene is TRBJ1-1, the V gene TRBV5-1; D might be TRBD1 (5 bases). From germline, CDR1 is SGHRS and CDR2 YFSETQ. This CDR3 spans 15 amino acids. Trimming cost V 4 bases and J 2 bases, with 15 bases left between them. CDR3 DNA sequence: TGCGCCAGCAGCCGGGGCGGGGAATTAAACACTGAAGCTTTCTTT. It encodes CASSRGGELNTEAFF.